This T cell receptor beta chain is drawn from a study of CD8 T cells in ankylosing spondylitis. Comment on this clonotype: Its antigen is as yet unknown.

TCRdb ran MiXCR on the 5' RACE reads and lists one entry per CDR3 protein. The sample yields over 600,000 distinct CDR3 sequences, 15% to 20% seen once. General observations from the study: Prior work had noted some motif variants in reactive arthritis blood and synovial fluid. Reportedly, significant enrichment of disease-linked clones occurred in matched ankylosing spondylitis synovial fluid. Within ankylosing spondylitis blood, a TCR beta motif made up of eight or nine highly homologous variants appeared to be characteristic.

Sequenced input: blood, either unsorted or a sorted T cell fraction (not recorded which). The clonotype originates from a male donor with ankylosing spondylitis.

The CDR3 loop is CASRGGTSGSTDTQYF. CDR3 in DNA: TGTGCCAGCAGGGGGGGGACTAGCGGAAGCACAGATACGCAGTATTTT. This chain joins TRBV2 and TRBJ2-3; 11 bases are shared with TRBD2. Germline loops: CDR1 SNHLY, CDR2 FYNNEI. V lost 6 bases and J lost 0; bases outside the gene matches: 5. The CDR3 has 16 residues. The full variable domain, its missing parts supplied by reference TRBV2 and TRBJ2-3, is EPEVTQTPSHQVTQMGQEVILRCVPISNHLYFYWYRQILGQKVEFLVSFYNNEISEKSEIFDDQFSVERPDGSNFTLKIRSTKLEDSAMYFCASRGGTSGSTDTQYFGPGTRLTVL.